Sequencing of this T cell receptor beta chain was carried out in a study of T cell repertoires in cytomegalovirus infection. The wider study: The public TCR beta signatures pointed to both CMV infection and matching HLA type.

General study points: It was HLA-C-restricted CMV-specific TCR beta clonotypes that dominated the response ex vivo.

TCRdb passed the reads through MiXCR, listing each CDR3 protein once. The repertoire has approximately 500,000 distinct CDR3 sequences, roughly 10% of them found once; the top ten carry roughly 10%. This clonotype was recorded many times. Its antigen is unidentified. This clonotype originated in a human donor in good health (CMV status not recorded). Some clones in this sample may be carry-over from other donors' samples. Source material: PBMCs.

CDR3 DNA sequence: TGTGCCAGCAGCTCCCGCGGGGAAGGCTACACCTTC. Translating it yields CASSSRGEGYTF. This chain connects TRBV7-3 to TRBJ1-2, with unresolved D. The V gene lost 4 bases and the J gene lost 8 bases, with 11 bases spanning the gap. Germline V gene sequence: CDR1 SGHTA, CDR2 FQGTGA. CDR3 length equals 12 residues.